This T cell receptor beta chain was found in a study of read filtering for tumor transcriptome and immune sequencing. The wider study: Patients were 17 male and about 15 female, mean age 65.9 years, range about 45 to 85. After DNase treatment, RNA was made into whole-transcriptome libraries. RNA-seq yielded only about 85 to 1273 TCR reads, IR-seq about 4 to 10.27 million.

From roughly 400 ng of RNA, a library with molecular barcoded alpha/delta and beta/gamma adaptors was made. TCRdb processed the reads anew with MiXCR; each CDR3 protein has one entry. The data show 62,000 or so distinct CDR3 sequences, around a fifth seen once. The table lists this clonotype with many counts. Every patient had bone marrow sampled while the disease was active. Sequencing was carried out using a population of CD138-negative cells sorted from bone marrow. The sequence was collected from a donor aged 40 or over with multiple myeloma.

DNA of the CDR3: TGTGCCAGCAGTTTTGCTAGCGGGAGGAACACCGGGGAGCTGTTTTTT. Its translation is CASSFASGRNTGELFF. V gene TRBV12-3 or TRBV12-4 combines with J gene TRBJ2-2; 10 bases fit TRBD2. V shed 3 bases and J 1 base; nucleotides not matched to a gene: 2. The CDR3 is 16 amino acids.